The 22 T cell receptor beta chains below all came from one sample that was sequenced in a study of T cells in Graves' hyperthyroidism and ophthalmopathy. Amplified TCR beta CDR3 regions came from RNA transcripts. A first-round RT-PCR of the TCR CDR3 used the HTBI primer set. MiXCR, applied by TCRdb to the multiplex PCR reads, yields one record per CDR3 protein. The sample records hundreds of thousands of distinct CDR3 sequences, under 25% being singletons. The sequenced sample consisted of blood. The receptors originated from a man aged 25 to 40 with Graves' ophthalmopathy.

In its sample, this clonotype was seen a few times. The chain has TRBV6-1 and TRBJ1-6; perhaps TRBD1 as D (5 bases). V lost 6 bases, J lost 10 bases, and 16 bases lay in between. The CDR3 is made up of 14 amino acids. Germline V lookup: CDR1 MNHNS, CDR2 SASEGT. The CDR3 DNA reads TGTGCCAGCAGCACAAACGGGGGGATCTCACCCCTCCACTTT. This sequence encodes CASSTNGGISPLHF.

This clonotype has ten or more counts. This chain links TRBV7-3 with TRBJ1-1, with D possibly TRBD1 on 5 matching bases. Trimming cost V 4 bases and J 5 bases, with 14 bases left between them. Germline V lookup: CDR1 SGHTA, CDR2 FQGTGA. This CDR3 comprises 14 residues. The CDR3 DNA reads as TGTGCCAGCAGCTGGGGTGGAGGGGAAACTGAAGCTTTCTTT. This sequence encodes CASSWGGGETEAFF.

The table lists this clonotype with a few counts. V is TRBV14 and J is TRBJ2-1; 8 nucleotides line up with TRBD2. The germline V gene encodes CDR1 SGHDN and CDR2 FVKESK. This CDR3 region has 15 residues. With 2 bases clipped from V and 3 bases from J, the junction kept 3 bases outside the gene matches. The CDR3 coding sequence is TGTGCCAGCAGCCAAAGACTAGCGAACTACAATGAGCAGTTCTTC. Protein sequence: CASSQRLANYNEQFF.

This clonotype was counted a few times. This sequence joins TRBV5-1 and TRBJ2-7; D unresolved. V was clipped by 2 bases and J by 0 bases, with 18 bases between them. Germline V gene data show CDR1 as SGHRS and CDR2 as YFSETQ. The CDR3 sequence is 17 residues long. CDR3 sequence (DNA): TGCGCCAGCAGCTTTTTCCCCCGGACCCGCAGCTCCTACGAGCAGTACTTC. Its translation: CASSFFPRTRSSYEQYF.

The CDR3 is CASSPPQRRSYNEQFF. The DNA for the CDR3 is TGTGCCAGCTCACCACCCCAGAGGCGCTCCTACAATGAGCAGTTCTTC. The chain joins TRBV18 to TRBJ2-1; D is unresolved. The CDR3 totals 16 residues. The V gene lost 0 bases and the J gene lost 0 bases, with 9 bases spanning the gap. Germline CDR1 reads KGHSH; CDR2 reads LQKENI.

The CDR3 DNA sequence: TGTGCCACCAGCTTCCCGGGACTAGCGGGGCTCACAGATACGCAGTATTTT. It is translated as CATSFPGLAGLTDTQYF. The rearrangement joins TRBV24-1 to TRBJ2-3; 13 bases are a match to TRBD2. Germline loops: CDR1 KGHDR, CDR2 SFDVKD. The CDR3 sequence is 17 residues long. The V segment lost 7 bases and the J segment 2 bases; nucleotides outside the gene matches: 8.

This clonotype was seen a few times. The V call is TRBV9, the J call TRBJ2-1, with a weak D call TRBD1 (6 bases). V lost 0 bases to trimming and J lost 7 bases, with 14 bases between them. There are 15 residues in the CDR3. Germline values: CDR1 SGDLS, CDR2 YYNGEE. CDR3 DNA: TGTGCCAGCAGCGTAGACAGGGCGGAGGTAAATGAGCAGTTCTTC. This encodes CASSVDRAEVNEQFF.

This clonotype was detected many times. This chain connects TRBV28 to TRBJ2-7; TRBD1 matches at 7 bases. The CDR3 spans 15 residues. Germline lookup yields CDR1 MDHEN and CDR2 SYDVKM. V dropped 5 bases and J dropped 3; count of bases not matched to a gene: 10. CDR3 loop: CASSRQGKSSYEQYF. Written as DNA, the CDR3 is TGTGCCAGCAGTCGACAGGGTAAATCAAGCTACGAGCAGTACTTC. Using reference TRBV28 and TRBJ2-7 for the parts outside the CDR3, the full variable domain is DVKVTQSSRYLVKRTGEKVFLECVQDMDHENMFWYRQDPGLGLRLIYFSYDVKMKEKGDIPEGYSVSREKKERFSLILESASTNQTSMYLCASSRQGKSSYEQYFGPGTRLTVT.

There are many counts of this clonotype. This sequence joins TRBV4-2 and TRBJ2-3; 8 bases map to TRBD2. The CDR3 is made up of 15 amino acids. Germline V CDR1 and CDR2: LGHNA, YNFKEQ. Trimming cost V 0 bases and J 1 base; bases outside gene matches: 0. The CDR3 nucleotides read TGTGCCAGCAGCCAAGAGCGGGAGGGCACAGATACGCAGTATTTT. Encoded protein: CASSQEREGTDTQYF.

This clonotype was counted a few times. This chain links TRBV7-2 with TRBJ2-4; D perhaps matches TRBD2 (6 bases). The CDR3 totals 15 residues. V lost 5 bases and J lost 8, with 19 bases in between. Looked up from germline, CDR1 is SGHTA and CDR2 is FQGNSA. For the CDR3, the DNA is TGTGCCAGCAGCAGCGCCGGGACTCGATGGGACATTCAGTACTTC. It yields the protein CASSSAGTRWDIQYF. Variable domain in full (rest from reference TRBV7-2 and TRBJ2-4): GAGVSQSPSNKVTEKGKDVELRCDPISGHTALYWYRQSLGQGLEFLIYFQGNSAPDKSGLPSDRFSAERTGGSVSTLTIQRTQQEDSAVYLCASSSAGTRWDIQYFGAGTRLSVL.

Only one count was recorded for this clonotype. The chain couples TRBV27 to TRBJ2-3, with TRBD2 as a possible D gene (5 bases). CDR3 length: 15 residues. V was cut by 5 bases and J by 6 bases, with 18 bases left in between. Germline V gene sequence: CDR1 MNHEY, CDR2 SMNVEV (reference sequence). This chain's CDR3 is CASSPEDGVGDTQYF. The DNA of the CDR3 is TGTGCCAGCAGTCCCGAGGACGGGGTAGGGGATACGCAGTATTTT.

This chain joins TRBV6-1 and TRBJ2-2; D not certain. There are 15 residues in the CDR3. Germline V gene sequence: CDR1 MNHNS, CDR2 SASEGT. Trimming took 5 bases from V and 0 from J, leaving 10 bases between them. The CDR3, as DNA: TGTGCCAGCAGTTCCCCGGCAACGAACACCGGGGAGCTGTTTTTT. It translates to CASSSPATNTGELFF.

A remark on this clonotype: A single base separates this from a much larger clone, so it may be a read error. The CDR3 coding sequence is TGCGCCAGCATGAGCGACGGGACCTACGGGCAGTACTTC. It specifies CASMSDGTYGQYF. The chain employs TRBV5-1 and TRBJ2-7; D might be TRBD1 or TRBD2, each matching 5 bases. The CDR3 length is 13 residues. Germline CDR1 reads SGHRS; CDR2 reads YFSETQ.

The CDR3 protein is CASSPTDGTGGFPYEQYF. CDR3 sequence (DNA): TGTGCCAGTAGTCCTACGGACGGGACAGGGGGGTTCCCCTACGAGCAGTACTTC. The genes are TRBV19 and TRBJ2-7; 11 nucleotides align to TRBD1. This CDR3 has 18 residues. Germline assignment: CDR1 LNHDA and CDR2 SQIVND (reference sequence). V lost 5 bases, J lost 2 bases, and 14 bases stayed unmatched.

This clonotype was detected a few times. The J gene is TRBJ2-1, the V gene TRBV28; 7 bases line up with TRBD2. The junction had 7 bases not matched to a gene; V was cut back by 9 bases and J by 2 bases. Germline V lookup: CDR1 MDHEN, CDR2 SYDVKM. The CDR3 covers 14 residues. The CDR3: CASGREAAYNEQFF. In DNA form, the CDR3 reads TGTGCCAGTGGTCGGGAGGCCGCCTACAATGAGCAGTTCTTC.

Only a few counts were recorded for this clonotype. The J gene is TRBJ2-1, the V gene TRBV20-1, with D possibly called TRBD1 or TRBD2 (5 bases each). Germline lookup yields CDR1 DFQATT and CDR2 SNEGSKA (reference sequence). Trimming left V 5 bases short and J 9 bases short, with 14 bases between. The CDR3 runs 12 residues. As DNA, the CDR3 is TGCAGTGCTCTAATGAGGGGATTTGAGCAGTTCTTC. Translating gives CSALMRGFEQFF.

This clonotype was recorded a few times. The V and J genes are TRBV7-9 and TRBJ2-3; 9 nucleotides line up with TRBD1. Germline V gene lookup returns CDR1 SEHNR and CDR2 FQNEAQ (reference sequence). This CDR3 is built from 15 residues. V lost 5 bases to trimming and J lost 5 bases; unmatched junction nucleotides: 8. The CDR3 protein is CASSLGQGLEDTQYF. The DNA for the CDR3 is TGTGCCAGCAGCCTGGGACAGGGTTTGGAAGATACGCAGTATTTT.

The CDR3 loop reads CASSGQSRWSYTF. The CDR3, as DNA: TGTGCCAGCAGCGGACAGTCTCGGTGGAGCTACACCTTC. This chain connects TRBV6-1 to TRBJ1-2, with TRBD1 as a possible D gene (6 bases). CDR1 is MNHNS and CDR2 is SASEGT in the germline V gene. V was pared by 6 bases and J by 9 bases, with 17 bases between. CDR3 length: 13 residues.

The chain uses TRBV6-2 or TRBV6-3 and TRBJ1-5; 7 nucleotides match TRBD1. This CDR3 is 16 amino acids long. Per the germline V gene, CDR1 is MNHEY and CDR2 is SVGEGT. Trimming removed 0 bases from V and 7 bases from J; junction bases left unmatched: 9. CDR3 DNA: TGTGCCAGCAGTTACTCGAAGGGACAGCTTAGACAGCCCCAGCATTTT. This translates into CASSYSKGQLRQPQHF.

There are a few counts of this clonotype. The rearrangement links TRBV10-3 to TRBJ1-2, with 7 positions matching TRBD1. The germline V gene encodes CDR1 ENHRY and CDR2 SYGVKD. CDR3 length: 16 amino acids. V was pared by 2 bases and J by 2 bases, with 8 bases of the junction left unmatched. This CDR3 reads CAISEAQTGRNYGYTF. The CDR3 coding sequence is TGTGCCATCAGTGAGGCCCAGACAGGGAGGAACTATGGCTACACCTTC.

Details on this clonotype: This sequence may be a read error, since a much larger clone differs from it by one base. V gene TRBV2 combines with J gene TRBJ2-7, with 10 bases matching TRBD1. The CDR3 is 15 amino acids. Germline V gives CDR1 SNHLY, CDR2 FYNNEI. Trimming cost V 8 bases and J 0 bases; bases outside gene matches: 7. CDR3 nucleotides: TGTGCCAGCGGGTGGGGACAGGGGAGCTCCTACGAGCAGTACTTC. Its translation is CASGWGQGSSYEQYF. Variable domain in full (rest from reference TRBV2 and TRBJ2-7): EPEVTQTPSHQVTQMGQEVILRCVPISNHLYFYWYRQILGQKVEFLVSFYNNEISEKSEIFDDQFSVERPDGSNFTLKIRSTKLEDSAMYFCASGWGQGSSYEQYFGPGTRLTVT.

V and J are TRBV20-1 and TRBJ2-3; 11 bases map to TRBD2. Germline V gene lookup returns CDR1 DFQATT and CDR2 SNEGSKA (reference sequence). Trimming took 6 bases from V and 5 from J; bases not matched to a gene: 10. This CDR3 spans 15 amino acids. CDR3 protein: CSAGPGLADKDTQYF. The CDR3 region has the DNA TGCAGTGCAGGTCCGGGACTAGCGGATAAAGATACGCAGTATTTT.